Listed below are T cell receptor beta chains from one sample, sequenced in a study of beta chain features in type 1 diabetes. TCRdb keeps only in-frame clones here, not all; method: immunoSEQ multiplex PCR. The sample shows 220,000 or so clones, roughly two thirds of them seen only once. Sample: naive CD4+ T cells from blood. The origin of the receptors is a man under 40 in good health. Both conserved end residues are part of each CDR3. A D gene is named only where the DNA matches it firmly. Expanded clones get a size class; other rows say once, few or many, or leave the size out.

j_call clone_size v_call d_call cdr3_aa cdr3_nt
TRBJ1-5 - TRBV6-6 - CASSYTQGYGAQHF TGTGCCAGCAGTTACACACAGGGCTACGGGGCCCAGCATTTT
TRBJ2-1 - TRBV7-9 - CASSLESGGWLYNEQFF TGTGCCAGCAGCTTAGAAAGCGGTGGATGGCTTTACAATGAGCAGTTCTTC
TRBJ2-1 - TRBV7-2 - CASSGVSSYNEQFF TGTGCCAGCAGCGGGGTTAGCTCCTACAATGAGCAGTTCTTC
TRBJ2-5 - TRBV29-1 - CSVRSGGGETQYF TGCAGCGTCCGGTCGGGGGGCGGCGAGACCCAGTACTTC
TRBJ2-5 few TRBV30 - CAWNGAVQETQYF TGTGCCTGGAATGGAGCGGTCCAAGAGACCCAGTACTTC
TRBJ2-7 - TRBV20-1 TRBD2 CSLAGRNEQYF TGCAGTCTAGCGGGCAGGAACGAGCAGTACTTC
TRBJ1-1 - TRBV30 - CAWRVNTEAFF TGTGCCTGGAGAGTGAACACTGAAGCTTTCTTT
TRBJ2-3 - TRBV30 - CAWSEPGRTTDTQYF TGTGCCTGGAGTGAGCCGGGCAGAACTACAGATACGCAGTATTTT
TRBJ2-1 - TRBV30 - CAWSVSPFWEAGRLNEQFF TGTGCCTGGAGTGTATCGCCCTTCTGGGAGGCGGGAAGGCTGAATGAGCAGTTCTTC
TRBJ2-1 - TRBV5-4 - CASSVTGTPIKFF TGTGCCAGCAGCGTAACCGGGACACCGATAAAGTTCTTC
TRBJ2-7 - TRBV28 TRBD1 CASSLSPDRVRGEQYF TGTGCCAGCAGTTTAAGCCCTGACAGGGTTCGGGGCGAGCAGTACTTC
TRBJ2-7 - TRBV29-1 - CSVVGTPFDYEQYF TGCAGCGTTGTTGGGACACCCTTTGACTACGAGCAGTACTTC
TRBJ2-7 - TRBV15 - CATRSWGEYEQYF TGTGCCACCAGATCCTGGGGGGAGTACGAGCAGTACTTC
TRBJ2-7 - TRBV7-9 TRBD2 CASSLATSGDEQYF TGTGCCAGCAGCTTAGCGACTAGCGGTGACGAGCAGTACTTC
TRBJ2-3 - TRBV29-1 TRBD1 CSVGDRSPDTQYF TGCAGCGTGGGGGACAGGAGTCCAGATACGCAGTATTTT
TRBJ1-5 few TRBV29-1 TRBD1 CSVAGGSNQPQHF TGCAGCGTTGCAGGGGGCAGCAATCAGCCCCAGCATTTT
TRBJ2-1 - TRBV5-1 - CASSLAPGQSNEQFF TGCGCCAGCAGCTTGGCTCCGGGACAAAGCAATGAGCAGTTCTTC
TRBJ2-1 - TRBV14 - CASSHYARAGTGNEQFF TGTGCCAGCAGCCATTACGCACGGGCGGGAACGGGCAATGAGCAGTTCTTC
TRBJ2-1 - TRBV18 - CASSPPVANEQFF TGTGCCAGCTCACCACCGGTCGCGAATGAGCAGTTCTTC
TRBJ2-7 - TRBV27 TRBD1 CASRGRGHEQYF TGTGCCAGCAGAGGCAGGGGGCACGAGCAGTACTTC
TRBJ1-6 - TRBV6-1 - CASKGVVNSPLHF TGTGCCAGCAAGGGGGTTGTTAATTCACCCCTCCACTTT
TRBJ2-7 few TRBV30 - CAWSPNYEQYF TGTGCCTGGAGCCCCAACTACGAGCAGTACTTC
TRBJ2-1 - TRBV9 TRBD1 CASSVEAGGSGQFF TGTGCCAGCAGCGTAGAGGCAGGGGGAAGCGGGCAGTTCTTC
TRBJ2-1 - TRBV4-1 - CASSQTPFRPEYNEQFF TGCGCCAGCAGCCAAACTCCCTTCCGACCGGAGTACAATGAGCAGTTCTTC
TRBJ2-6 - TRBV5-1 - CASSLPDPVLTF TGCGCCAGCAGCTTGCCAGATCCCGTCCTGACTTTC
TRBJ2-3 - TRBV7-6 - CASRDRLADTQYF TGTGCCAGCAGAGACCGGTTGGCAGATACGCAGTATTTT
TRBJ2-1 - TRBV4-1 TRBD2 CASSQDPTSGRLSGSYNEQFF TGCGCCAGCAGCCAAGATCCGACTAGCGGGAGATTAAGTGGTAGCTACAATGAGCAGTTCTTC
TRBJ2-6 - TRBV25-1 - CASTRAGANVLTF TGTGCCAGCACCCGAGCCGGGGCCAACGTCCTGACTTTC
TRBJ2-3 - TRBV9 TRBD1 CASSPDRAYSDTQYF TGTGCCAGCAGCCCGGACAGGGCCTATTCAGATACGCAGTATTTT
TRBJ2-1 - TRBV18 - CASSPRAGPQQFF TGTGCCAGCTCACCACGCGCGGGGCCACAGCAGTTCTTC
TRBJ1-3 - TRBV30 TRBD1 CAWSRTGGAGNTIYF TGTGCCTGGAGTCGGACAGGGGGAGCCGGAAACACCATATATTTT
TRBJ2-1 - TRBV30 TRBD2 CAWSPSASGRHEQFF TGTGCCTGGAGTCCCTCGGCTAGCGGGAGACATGAGCAGTTCTTC
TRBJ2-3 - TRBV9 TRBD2 CASSVLAGGDTQYF TGTGCCAGCAGCGTCCTAGCGGGAGGAGATACGCAGTATTTT
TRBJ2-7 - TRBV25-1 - CASSPGRLHYEQYF TGTGCCAGCAGTCCCGGACGGCTTCACTACGAGCAGTACTTC
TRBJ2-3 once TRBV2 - CACTVGPYTDTQYF TGTGCCTGTACGGTTGGGCCGTATACAGATACGCAGTATTTT
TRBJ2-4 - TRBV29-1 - CSVEDRLDQYF TGCAGCGTTGAAGATCGACTAGACCAGTACTTC
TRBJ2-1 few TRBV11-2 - CASSPRLASLIYNEQFF TGTGCCAGCAGCCCCCGGCTAGCGTCCTTAATCTACAATGAGCAGTTCTTC